This T cell receptor beta chain appears in the sequencing data of a study of high-grade serous ovarian cancer treatment subgroups. Study details: On average, 14,192 reads and about 8,100 unique TCR beta rearrangements were obtained per sample.

Measured with immunoSEQ multiplex PCR; TCRdb has only the in-frame clones, and not every one. The sample includes roughly 29,000 clones, about 86% of them seen just once. Tumor samples were obtained before definitive surgery or chemotherapy. This clone occurred a few times. The specimen sequenced was tumor tissue. This sequence originates from a human donor with high-grade serous ovarian cancer.

The CDR3 DNA follows: TGTGCCAGCTCTTCGTGGGGTGTGGGCACTGAAGCTTTCTTT. Protein sequence: CASSSWGVGTEAFF. V gene TRBV6-1 combines with J gene TRBJ1-1; D not resolved. From germline, CDR1 is MNHNS and CDR2 SASEGT. V was pared by 8 bases and J by 4 bases, with 17 bases between. The CDR3 totals 14 residues.